This T cell receptor (beta chain) was recovered during a study of T cell clonotyping in hematopoietic cell transplantation. CDR1 and CDR2 (germline): LGHNA, YNFKEQ. The CDR3 sequence is 14 residues long. Trimming removed 2 bases at V and 7 bases at J, with 14 bases between. TCRdb's table, derived via immunoSEQ multiplex PCR, lists solely in-frame clones and lacks some. The table has 13,000 to 15,000 clones, just over 95% seen once. The TCR sequence derives from a female patient aged 50-59 years who had an allogeneic stem cell transplant from an unrelated donor, so T cells may come from the graft donor. Some clones in this sample may be carry-over from other donors' samples. The V call is TRBV4-2, the J call TRBJ1-2, with a tentative D call TRBD1 (6 bases). The material sequenced was peripheral blood mononuclear cells, taken 30 days after allogeneic stem cell transplant. CDR3 coding DNA: TGTGCCAGCAGCCAACTGGCAGGGGCGAGTGGCTACACCTTC. Translating gives CASSQLAGASGYTF.